These T cell receptor beta chains were read from a single sample in a study of Tregs in tolerant kidney transplant recipients. TCRdb's table, derived via immunoSEQ multiplex PCR, lists solely in-frame clones and lacks some. The repertoire holds roughly 16,000 clones, around three quarters seen once, with around 1.5% in the top ten. Sequencing used Tregs from blood, obtained before the transplant. These receptors were collected from a human donor who received a combined kidney and bone marrow transplant. CDR3s include the opening cysteine and the closing phenylalanine or tryptophan. Fields, in order: D gene, V gene, clone size, J gene, CDR3 protein, CDR3 DNA. The D gene is left open where the match is weak. Only part of the rows carry a size: once, few, many, or a class if the clone is expanded.

-	TRBV7-9	once	TRBJ2-3	CASSTHSDTQYF	TGTGCCAGCAGCACCCACTCAGATACGCAGTATTTT
TRBD2	TRBV4-1	few	TRBJ2-3	CASSPRGGGAADTQYF	TGCGCCAGCAGCCCCCGGGGCGGGGGGGCCGCAGATACGCAGTATTTT
-	TRBV28	-	TRBJ1-5	CASSIVRGGFSLQPQHF	TGTGCCAGCAGTATAGTCCGGGGGGGCTTCTCGTTACAGCCCCAGCATTTT
TRBD1	TRBV18	-	TRBJ2-7	CASSRQGDEQYF	TGTGCCAGCTCACGTCAGGGGGACGAGCAGTACTTC
-	TRBV5-5	-	TRBJ1-6	CASSLAWSSYNSPLHF	TGTGCCAGCAGCTTGGCGTGGAGCTCCTATAATTCACCCCTCCACTTT
-	TRBV15	-	TRBJ1-1	CATSRVFGTRNTEAFF	TGTGCCACCAGCAGAGTCTTCGGGACAAGGAACACTGAAGCTTTCTTT
-	TRBV5-1	-	TRBJ2-6	CASSLGSGANVLTF	TGCGCCAGCAGCTTGGGCAGTGGGGCCAACGTCCTGACTTTC
TRBD1	TRBV18	-	TRBJ1-2	CASSQNGDRGYTF	TGTGCCAGCTCACAAAACGGGGACAGGGGCTACACCTTC
TRBD1	TRBV6-1	-	TRBJ2-1	CASSRLDRGNEQFF	TGTGCCAGCAGTCGACTGGACAGGGGTAATGAGCAGTTCTTC
-	TRBV7-2	-	TRBJ2-6	CASSLGTGANVLTF	TGTGCCAGCAGCTTAGGGACAGGGGCCAACGTCCTGACTTTC
TRBD1	TRBV5-1	-	TRBJ1-5	CASSLGTGVGNQPQHF	TGCGCCAGCAGCTTGGGGACAGGGGTGGGCAATCAGCCCCAGCATTTT
-	TRBV11-1	-	TRBJ2-1	CASSRGVYEQFF	TGTGCCAGCAGCCGAGGCGTGTATGAGCAGTTCTTC
-	TRBV5-1	-	TRBJ1-2	CASSLEPGAGYGYTF	TGCGCCAGCAGCTTGGAACCAGGGGCAGGTTATGGCTACACCTTC
-	TRBV25-1	once	TRBJ1-6	CASSEGGTLPYNSPLHF	TGTGCCAGCAGTGAGGGGGGGACCCTGCCCTATAATTCACCCCTCCACTTT
TRBD2	TRBV29-1	-	TRBJ2-1	CSADSWTSGSSYNEQFF	TGCAGCGCGGACTCATGGACTAGCGGGAGTTCCTACAATGAGCAGTTCTTC
-	TRBV10-1	-	TRBJ2-5	CASNPGGGETQYF	TGCGCCAGCAACCCTGGTGGGGGGGAGACCCAGTACTTC
TRBD1	TRBV5-1	-	TRBJ2-3	CASSPTGAGDTQYF	TGCGCCAGCAGCCCGACAGGGGCGGGAGATACGCAGTATTTT
-	TRBV6-1	-	TRBJ2-7	CASSETDKDEQYF	TGTGCCAGCAGTGAGACAGATAAGGACGAGCAGTACTTC
TRBD1	TRBV5-6	-	TRBJ2-1	CASSLAEDRGRSEQFF	TGTGCCAGCAGCTTGGCCGAGGACAGGGGACGGAGTGAGCAGTTCTTC
-	TRBV10-3	-	TRBJ1-2	CAINYGGLNYGYTF	TGTGCCATCAATTACGGGGGGTTGAACTATGGCTACACCTTC
-	TRBV28	-	TRBJ2-6	CASRDRSGANVLTF	TGTGCCAGTCGTGACAGGTCCGGGGCCAACGTCCTGACTTTC
TRBD1	TRBV28	-	TRBJ1-5	CASSYRGYQPQHF	TGTGCCAGCAGTTACAGGGGATACCAGCCCCAGCATTTT
-	TRBV28	-	TRBJ2-5	CASSPDRGWETQYF	TGTGCCAGCAGTCCCGACCGGGGGTGGGAGACCCAGTACTTC
TRBD1	TRBV28	-	TRBJ2-7	CASRQRTGGGEQYF	TGTGCCAGCAGGCAACGGACAGGGGGAGGCGAGCAGTACTTC
-	TRBV5-6	once	TRBJ2-2	CASTQTRVGELFF	TGTGCCAGCACCCAAACGCGGGTCGGGGAGCTGTTTTTT
-	TRBV7-9	few	TRBJ2-7	CASSSGQYYEQYF	TGTGCCAGCAGCTCAGGACAGTATTACGAGCAGTACTTC
-	TRBV7-9	-	TRBJ2-3	CASSPRGGSTDTQYF	TGTGCCAGCAGCCCTAGGGGAGGTAGCACAGATACGCAGTATTTT
-	TRBV29-1	-	TRBJ2-2	CSVALAGTNTGELFF	TGCAGCGTCGCCTTAGCCGGGACGAACACCGGGGAGCTGTTTTTT
-	TRBV5-1	-	TRBJ2-3	CASSLSRSDTQYF	TGCGCCAGCAGCTTGTCCAGGTCGGATACGCAGTATTTT
-	TRBV7-2	few	TRBJ1-2	CASSGHRAPYGYTF	TGTGCCAGCAGCGGCCACAGGGCCCCCTATGGCTACACCTTC
-	TRBV21-1	-	TRBJ2-3	CASLTGVTDTQYF	TGTGCCAGCCTGACAGGGGTCACAGATACGCAGTATTTT
-	TRBV9	-	TRBJ2-3	CASSVASVTYDTQYF	TGTGCCAGCAGCGTAGCTTCCGTGACTTATGATACGCAGTATTTT
TRBD1	TRBV5-6	few	TRBJ1-1	CASSLGQGRFAEAFF	TGTGCCAGCAGCTTGGGACAGGGGAGGTTTGCTGAAGCTTTCTTT
-	TRBV6-6	-	TRBJ2-3	CASSELGSTDTQYF	TGTGCCAGCTCGGAGCTTGGGTCCACAGATACGCAGTATTTT
-	TRBV4-1	-	TRBJ1-1	CASSLTGYLMNTEAFF	TGCGCCAGCAGCCTAACAGGGTACTTGATGAACACTGAAGCTTTCTTT
-	TRBV19	-	TRBJ1-1	CASSERGESEAFF	TGTGCCAGTAGTGAAAGGGGCGAGAGTGAAGCTTTCTTT
TRBD1	TRBV7-8	-	TRBJ1-2	CASSLRGLNYGYTF	TGTGCCAGCAGCTTAAGGGGGCTAAATTATGGCTACACCTTC
TRBD1	TRBV7-6	-	TRBJ2-7	CASSTGESGEQYF	TGTGCCAGCAGCACAGGGGAATCGGGGGAGCAGTACTTC
-	TRBV28	few	TRBJ1-4	CASSLSSNEKLFF	TGTGCCAGCAGTTTGAGTTCTAATGAAAAACTGTTTTTT
TRBD1	TRBV28	-	TRBJ1-4	CASSSPGTGGEKLFF	TGTGCCAGCAGTTCTCCCGGGACAGGGGGCGAAAAACTGTTTTTT
-	TRBV4-3	few	TRBJ1-2	CASSQEGPGTNYGYTF	TGCGCCAGCAGCCAAGAAGGTCCAGGGACAAACTATGGCTACACCTTC
TRBD1	TRBV28	-	TRBJ2-5	CASNGGQGETQYF	TGTGCCAGCAATGGGGGACAGGGGGAGACCCAGTACTTC
TRBD1	TRBV7-9	-	TRBJ1-2	CASSSGTGGGYTF	TGTGCCAGCAGCTCCGGGACAGGGGGCGGCTACACCTTC
TRBD2	TRBV9	-	TRBJ2-5	CASSVFPSLAGEPETQYF	TGTGCCAGCAGCGTCTTCCCCTCACTAGCGGGGGAACCAGAGACCCAGTACTTC
TRBD2	TRBV6-6	-	TRBJ2-7	CASSRTSESGEQYF	TGTGCCAGCAGCCGGACTAGCGAGTCAGGCGAGCAGTACTTC
-	TRBV4-1	once	TRBJ1-4	CASSQEDWDYEKLFF	TGCGCCAGCAGCCAAGAGGACTGGGACTATGAAAAACTGTTTTTT
TRBD1	TRBV28	-	TRBJ1-4	CASSLRRGRINEKLFF	TGTGCCAGCAGTTTAAGAAGGGGGCGCATTAATGAAAAACTGTTTTTT
-	TRBV15	-	TRBJ1-2	CATSPGRSRGAFGYTF	TGTGCCACCAGCCCGGGGAGATCGCGGGGGGCGTTTGGCTACACCTTC
-	TRBV19	-	TRBJ2-3	CASSSRHTDTQYF	TGTGCCAGTAGTTCGCGGCACACAGATACGCAGTATTTT
-	TRBV7-9	-	TRBJ2-7	CASSLDGVRDEQYF	TGTGCCAGCAGCTTAGATGGTGTCCGGGACGAGCAGTACTTC
TRBD1	TRBV5-1	-	TRBJ1-4	CASTRDRGFNEKLFF	TGCGCCAGCACCCGGGACAGGGGTTTTAATGAAAAACTGTTTTTT
-	TRBV5-1	-	TRBJ2-6	CASSPRQSSGANVLTF	TGCGCCAGCAGCCCCCGACAGAGCTCTGGGGCCAACGTCCTGACTTTC
TRBD2	TRBV30	-	TRBJ2-2	CAWSIALAANTGELFF	TGTGCCTGGAGTATAGCCCTAGCGGCTAACACCGGGGAGCTGTTTTTT